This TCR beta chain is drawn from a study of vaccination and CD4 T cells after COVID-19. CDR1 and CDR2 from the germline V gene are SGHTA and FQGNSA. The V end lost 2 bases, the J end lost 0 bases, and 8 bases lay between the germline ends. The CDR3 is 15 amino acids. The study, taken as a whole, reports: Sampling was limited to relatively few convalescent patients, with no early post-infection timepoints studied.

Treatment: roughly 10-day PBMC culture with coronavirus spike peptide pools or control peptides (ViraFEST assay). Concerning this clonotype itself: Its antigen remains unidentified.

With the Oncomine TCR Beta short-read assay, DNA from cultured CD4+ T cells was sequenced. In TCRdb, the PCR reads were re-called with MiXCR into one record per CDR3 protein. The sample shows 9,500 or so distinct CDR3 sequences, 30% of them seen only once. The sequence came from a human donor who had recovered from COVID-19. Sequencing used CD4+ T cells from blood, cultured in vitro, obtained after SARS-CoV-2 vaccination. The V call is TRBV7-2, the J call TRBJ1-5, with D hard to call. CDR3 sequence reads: CASSLFPVSNQPQHF. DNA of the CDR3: TGTGCCAGCAGCTTATTTCCAGTTAGCAATCAGCCCCAGCATTTT.